Below, 27 T cell receptor beta chains from the same sample are listed, as sequenced in a study of blood T cells in healthy people across ages. Combining a sample-barcoded 5' primer with a J-beta primer mix, a second PCR ran for roughly 7 to 11 cycles. One entry per CDR3 protein, called by TCRdb with MiXCR from the 5' RACE reads. The repertoire holds about 1.4 million distinct CDR3 sequences, with around 59% as singletons. The sequenced sample was blood. The source is a man in his late teens or twenties in good health.

The chain carries TRBV7-8 and TRBJ1-6; 10 positions match TRBD1. The J segment lost 6 bases and the V segment lost 2 bases, leaving 7 bases of the junction unmatched. This CDR3 comprises 17 residues. Germline CDR1 and CDR2: SGHVS and FQNEAQ. CDR3 region: CASSLTDRGLSNSPLHF. DNA of the CDR3: TGTGCCAGCAGCTTAACTGACAGGGGGCTTTCTAATTCACCCCTCCACTTT.

The chain recombines TRBV4-1 with TRBJ2-5, with 8 bases lining up with TRBD2. Trimming removed 3 bases from V and 1 base from J; junction bases left unmatched: 7. This CDR3 contains 16 residues. CDR1 and CDR2 (germline): MGHRA, YSYEKL. The CDR3 region is CASSHLSGRPQETQYF. CDR3 DNA sequence: TGCGCCAGCAGCCATTTAAGCGGGAGACCCCAAGAGACCCAGTACTTC.

There are a few counts of this clonotype. V and J are TRBV5-1 and TRBJ2-7, with 7 bases that match TRBD1. The V segment lost 3 bases and the J segment 9 bases; nucleotides outside the gene matches: 15. The V gene's germline CDR1 is SGHRS and CDR2 YFSETQ. The CDR3 is made up of 15 amino acids. Here the CDR3 reads CASSSAGTASGTQYF. CDR3 DNA sequence: TGCGCCAGCAGCTCCGCCGGGACAGCCTCTGGGACGCAGTACTTC. The full variable domain, its missing parts supplied by reference TRBV5-1 and TRBJ2-7, is KAGVTQTPRYLIKTRGQQVTLSCSPISGHRSVSWYQQTPGQGLQFLFEYFSETQRNKGNFPGRFSGRQFSNSRSEMNVSTLELGDSALYLCASSSAGTASGTQYFGPGTRLTVT.

The chain combines TRBV11-2 with TRBJ1-1; no definite D call. The CDR3 sequence is 14 residues long. The V gene's germline CDR1 is SGHAT and CDR2 FQNNGV. Trimming shortened V by 5 bases and J by 4 bases, and 14 bases separated the two germline ends. Here the CDR3 reads CASSPFRGGTEAFF. In DNA form, the CDR3 reads TGTGCCAGCAGCCCCTTCAGAGGTGGCACTGAAGCTTTCTTT.

J is TRBJ2-1 and V is TRBV12-3 or TRBV12-4; TRBD1 matches at 9 bases. This CDR3 is 16 amino acids long. V gave up 4 bases and J gave up 6 bases; unmatched junction bases: 10. CDR3 DNA: TGTGCCAGCAGTTCGACCGGGACAGGGATCCCCAATGAGCAGTTCTTC. This encodes CASSSTGTGIPNEQFF.

The gene calls are TRBV6-6 and TRBJ2-7, with unresolved D. The CDR3 consists of 12 residues. With 7 bases removed from V and 4 bases from J, the gap between germline ends came to 11 bases. Germline V gene lookup returns CDR1 MNHNY and CDR2 SVGAGI (reference sequence). CDR3: CASTHNRYEQYF. The CDR3 coding sequence is TGTGCCAGCACTCATAATAGGTACGAGCAGTACTTC.

The chain has TRBV20-1 and TRBJ1-4, with 7 bases identical to TRBD1. The CDR3 loop spans 15 amino acids. The V gene end was trimmed by 0 bases and the J gene end by 4 bases; junction bases not matched to a gene: 5. CDR1 and CDR2 from the germline V gene are DFQATT and SNEGSKA (reference sequence). As DNA, the CDR3 is TGCAGTGCTAGAGATGCGGGACAGAATAATGAAAAACTGTTTTTT. Translation: CSARDAGQNNEKLFF.

The chain has TRBV6-2 or TRBV6-3 and TRBJ1-5; D unresolved. This CDR3 is 14 amino acids long. Looked up from germline, CDR1 is MNHEY and CDR2 is SVGEGT. Trimming cost V 7 bases and J 3 bases, with 13 bases left between them. The CDR3 region is CASNDLQTNQPQHF. The CDR3 bases are TGTGCCAGCAATGATTTGCAGACCAATCAGCCCCAGCATTTT.

The gene calls are TRBV4-1 and TRBJ1-1, with D tentatively TRBD1 (5 bases). V lost 2 bases to trimming and J lost 5 bases, with 12 bases between them. This CDR3 region has 14 residues. Per the germline V gene, CDR1 is MGHRA and CDR2 is YSYEKL. CDR3 sequence: CASSQFRGGTEAFF. The CDR3 nucleotides read TGCGCCAGCAGCCAATTCCGGGGGGGGACTGAAGCTTTCTTT.

The chain joins TRBV20-1 to TRBJ2-7; D is possibly TRBD2 (6 bases). This CDR3 comprises 14 residues. Looked up from germline, CDR1 is DFQATT and CDR2 is SNEGSKA (reference sequence). With 3 bases removed from V and 2 bases from J, the gap between germline ends came to 14 bases. CDR3 coding DNA: TGCAGTGCTAGCTCTGGGACGGGGGCCTACGAGCAGTACTTC. This encodes CSASSGTGAYEQYF.

The chain employs TRBV7-2 and TRBJ2-3; TRBD2 matches at 8 bases. The CDR3 has 17 residues. Germline V gives CDR1 SGHTA, CDR2 FQGNSA. V was pared by 2 bases and J by 6 bases, with 13 bases of the junction left unmatched. Here the CDR3 reads CASSLMPPSGGYDTQYF. DNA of the CDR3: TGTGCCAGCAGCTTAATGCCGCCGAGCGGGGGTTATGATACGCAGTATTTT.

In regard to this clonotype: A much larger clone differs by one base, so this may be a read error. The chain couples TRBV6-5 to TRBJ1-5; 7 bases map to TRBD1. Per germline, CDR1 MNHEY and CDR2 SVGAGI. The length of the CDR3 is 16 residues. The CDR3 here is CVSSPTTGSHGQPQHF. CDR3 DNA: TGTGTCAGCAGTCCTACGACAGGGTCGCATGGTCAGCCCCAGCATTTT.

This chain uses TRBV20-1 with TRBJ2-4; unclear D gene. The J call may not be correct, given that the DNA end is closer to TRBJ2-7. CDR3 length equals 12 residues. The germline CDR1 and CDR2 sequences are DFQATT and SNEGSKA (reference sequence). CDR3 in amino acids: CSASYHSYEQYF. In DNA form, the CDR3 reads TGCAGTGCTAGTTATCACAGCTACGAGCAGTACTTC.

This clonotype occurred once. The chain carries TRBV4-1 and TRBJ1-2, with D tentatively TRBD1 (6 bases). Trimming left V 1 base short and J 7 bases short, with 13 bases between. The CDR3 runs to 14 residues. Germline V gives CDR1 MGHRA, CDR2 YSYEKL. The CDR3 here is CASSQVGGAGGYTF. CDR3 DNA: TGCGCCAGCAGCCAAGTTGGGGGGGCTGGTGGCTACACCTTC.

In this sample, this clonotype turned up a few times. The chain joins TRBV6-5 to TRBJ1-1; perhaps TRBD1 as D (5 bases). Trimming pared 6 bases from V and 1 base from J, leaving 15 bases between. CDR1 MNHEY and CDR2 SVGAGI come from the germline V gene. The CDR3 extends over 15 amino acids. The CDR3 reads CASSDGDGPNTEAFF. CDR3 in DNA: TGTGCCAGCAGCGACGGGGACGGCCCGAACACTGAAGCTTTCTTT.

The chain links TRBV10-3 to TRBJ1-2; D is possibly TRBD1 (5 bases). V was trimmed by 2 bases and J by 7 bases, leaving 17 bases between them. The CDR3 totals 15 residues. Germline values: CDR1 ENHRY, CDR2 SYGVKD. The CDR3 DNA follows: TGTGCCATCAGTGAGAATGCAGGGTATAATCGTGGCTACACCTTC. Amino acids: CAISENAGYNRGYTF.

The chain links TRBV10-3 to TRBJ2-5, with 7 positions matching TRBD2. This CDR3 has 15 amino acids. The V gene end was trimmed by 8 bases and the J gene end by 2 bases; junction bases not matched to a gene: 11. Germline values: CDR1 ENHRY, CDR2 SYGVKD. CDR3 nucleotide sequence: TGTGCCATCGGACCTACTGGGGGGGAACAAGAGACCCAGTACTTC. The encoded protein is CAIGPTGGEQETQYF.

This clonotype was counted only a few times. The V and J genes are TRBV28 and TRBJ2-5, with a tentative D call TRBD2 (5 bases). This CDR3 is 14 amino acids long. Germline V gene lookup returns CDR1 MDHEN and CDR2 SYDVKM. The V gene lost 2 bases and the J gene lost 2 bases, with 9 bases spanning the gap. The CDR3 loop is CASSLVATQETQYF. DNA of the CDR3: TGTGCCAGCAGTTTAGTAGCGACTCAAGAGACCCAGTACTTC.

The V call is TRBV4-2, the J call TRBJ2-3; 12 bases are a match to TRBD2. J was trimmed by 2 bases and V by 0 bases; bases with no gene match: 9. The CDR3 sequence is 19 residues long. In germline, CDR1 is LGHNA, CDR2 YNFKEQ. The CDR3, as DNA: TGTGCCAGCAGCCAAGATCCCCGACTAGCGGGGGTGTCCACAGATACGCAGTATTTT. It translates to CASSQDPRLAGVSTDTQYF.

This chain uses TRBV27 with TRBJ1-5; 7 nucleotides match TRBD1. The V and J ends lost 7 bases and 4 bases, in that order; junction bases with no gene match: 10. The CDR3 consists of 15 residues. Looked up from germline, CDR1 is MNHEY and CDR2 is SMNVEV (reference sequence). Here the CDR3 reads CASTSLQGVNQPQHF. The CDR3 DNA is TGTGCCAGCACCTCGCTTCAGGGGGTAAATCAGCCCCAGCATTTT.

The CDR3 coding sequence is TGTGCCAGCAGGATGAGTGCAACTAATGAAAAACTGTTTTTT. It specifies CASRMSATNEKLFF. The V and J genes are TRBV6-5 and TRBJ1-4; D not certain. The CDR3 consists of 14 residues. Germline CDR1 is MNHEY and CDR2 is SVGAGI. Deletions cut 6 bases from V and 0 bases from J, with 8 bases between.

A few counts support this clonotype. One junction end does not reproduce the germline sequence, and a read error may be involved. This chain links TRBV6-2 or TRBV6-3 with TRBJ1-5; maybe TRBD1 (5 bases). Germline CDR1 and CDR2: MNHEY and SVGEGT. The CDR3 spans 14 residues. CDR3 protein: CASSYGPRDQPQHF. CDR3 nucleotide sequence: TGTGCCAGCAGTTACGGGCCCAGGGACCAGCCTCAGCATTTT.

The chain employs TRBV7-6 and TRBJ2-6; D may match TRBD1 or TRBD2 (5 bases each). CDR1 SGHVS and CDR2 FNYEAQ come from the germline V gene. This CDR3 comprises 16 residues. Trimming left V 1 base short and J 3 bases short, with 10 bases between. CDR3 nucleotide sequence: TGTGCCAGCAGCTTAGTAAGGGACCTTGGGGCCAACGTCCTGACTTTC. It codes for CASSLVRDLGANVLTF.

This clonotype occurred a few times. The chain recombines TRBV2 with TRBJ2-5, with 9 bases identical to TRBD1. Germline CDR1 and CDR2: SNHLY and FYNNEI. The CDR3 is 17 residues long. Losses at the gene ends were 4 bases for V and 0 bases for J; bases not matched to a gene: 9. The chain's CDR3 is CASSGSTGTGYQETQYF. The CDR3 DNA is TGTGCCAGCAGTGGAAGCACCGGGACAGGGTACCAAGAGACCCAGTACTTC.

This clonotype was seen a handful of times. The J gene is TRBJ2-5, the V gene TRBV6-7, with 7 nucleotides matching TRBD1. The end of the DNA aligns better with TRBJ2-7, so the J call may be wrong. TRBV6-7 is an ORF, and what it does is uncertain. The CDR3 loop spans 13 amino acids. This CDR3 is CASMKRGGNEQYF. The CDR3 nucleotides are TGTGCCAGCATGAAGAGAGGGGGCAACGAGCAGTACTTC.

The V gene is TRBV5-5, the J gene TRBJ1-4; D unclear. Per the germline V gene, CDR1 is SGHKS and CDR2 is YYEKEE (reference sequence). The CDR3 is 17 amino acids. V lost 1 base and J 3 bases, leaving 16 bases between the germline ends. The CDR3 bases are TGTGCCAGCAGCTTGCCCCAACAATCCGGAGCTAATGAAAAACTGTTTTTT. It specifies CASSLPQQSGANEKLFF.

The J gene is TRBJ2-1, the V gene TRBV5-1; 14 positions agree with TRBD2. This CDR3 is built from 16 residues. The V gene end was trimmed by 0 bases and the J gene end by 8 bases; junction bases not matched to a gene: 4. Germline assignment: CDR1 SGHRS and CDR2 YFSETQ. The CDR3 sequence: CASSLEGTSGRDEQFF. CDR3 sequence (DNA): TGCGCCAGCAGCTTGGAAGGGACTAGCGGGAGAGATGAGCAGTTCTTC. Complete variable domain (other parts from reference TRBV5-1 and TRBJ2-1): KAGVTQTPRYLIKTRGQQVTLSCSPISGHRSVSWYQQTPGQGLQFLFEYFSETQRNKGNFPGRFSGRQFSNSRSEMNVSTLELGDSALYLCASSLEGTSGRDEQFFGPGTRLTVL.